Sequencing of this T cell receptor beta chain was carried out in a study of T cells in Graves' hyperthyroidism and ophthalmopathy. Study observations and caveats: The model foresaw ophthalmopathy a median roughly 6 months prior to onset. Among clonotypes expanded in thyroid above 0.001, most were also found in blood.

Thyroid ultrasound and orbital computed tomography, with clinical symptoms and serum thyroxine and TRAb, informed diagnoses. Per germline, CDR1 MNHEY and CDR2 SVGAGI. The ends were cut back, 0 bases at V and 1 base at J, with 12 bases in the middle. This CDR3 is built from 16 residues. In its sample, this clonotype was seen a few times. The target antigen is unknown. Amplified TCR beta CDR3 regions derived from RNA transcripts. The HTBI set primed first-round TCR CDR3 RT-PCR. One entry per CDR3 protein results from TCRdb running MiXCR on the multiplex PCR reads. The sample has about 620,000 distinct CDR3 sequences; 15% to 20% are singletons.

The gene calls are TRBV6-5 and TRBJ1-1, with D uncertain. The TCR was taken from a woman in her twenties or thirties with Graves' hyperthyroidism. The sample taken for sequencing was blood. The CDR3 nucleotides are TGTGCCAGCAGTTACTCGACCCCCCCTGAGAACACTGAAGCTTTCTTT. The encoded protein is CASSYSTPPENTEAFF.